A single sample gave rise to the 30 T cell receptor beta chains below, sequenced in a study of cytomegalovirus exposure and HLA in healthy donors (dated by TCRdb to 2015 to 2018). Libraries were prepared through the immunoSEQ multiplex PCR assay. For the multiplex PCR, a mixture combining 60 forward primers for TCR Vbeta segments and 13 reverse primers for TCR Jbeta segments was used. Drawn from immuneACCESS, this table holds only the in-frame rearrangements with V and J called that TCRdb kept. Clones are partly lost; checked studies trace under half to an unresolved V gene and leave the rest unexplained. The sample contains some 67,000 clones, around 75% of them found a single time. About 8.2% of the sample is taken by the ten largest. Source material: PBMCs. The receptors originated from a man between 60 and 70 years old in good health and CMV-seropositive.

V usage is TRBV10-1 and J usage is TRBJ2-6; tentatively, D is TRBD2 (6 bases). Looked up from germline, CDR1 is WNHNN and CDR2 is SYGVQD (reference sequence). The CDR3 is 14 amino acids. The V gene lost 8 bases and the J gene lost 6 bases, with 14 bases spanning the gap. CDR3 sequence (DNA): TGCGCCAGCTCGGAGGGAGTGAAGGCCAACGTCCTGACTTTC. It yields the protein CASSEGVKANVLTF.

This rearrangement joins TRBV11-3 to TRBJ2-5; D not certain. The J call could be wrong; TRBJ2-7 is a better fit for the DNA end. The CDR3 is 14 amino acids. The germline CDR1 and CDR2 sequences are SGHNT and YENEEA. Written as DNA, the CDR3 is TGTGCCAGCAGCTCCTATCTAGAGGCCTACGAGCAGTACTTC. Protein sequence: CASSSYLEAYEQYF.

This clone was seen only once. This chain uses TRBV6-1 with TRBJ1-4; a possible D gene is TRBD1 (6 bases). Germline assignment: CDR1 MNHNS and CDR2 SASEGT. The CDR3 sequence is 13 residues long. V was cut by 10 bases and J by 4 bases, with 13 bases left in between. CDR3 nucleotides: TGTGCCACCCTCAGGGGCCTTAATGAAAAACTGTTTTTT. Protein sequence: CATLRGLNEKLFF.

The chain links TRBV5-1 to TRBJ2-1; 8 nucleotides align to TRBD2. CDR1 is SGHRS and CDR2 is YFSETQ in the germline V gene. This CDR3 has 17 residues. Trimming took 0 bases from V and 0 from J; bases not matched to a gene: 5. CDR3 residues: CASSLEGLESSYNEQFF. In DNA form, the CDR3 reads TGCGCCAGCAGCTTGGAGGGACTAGAGAGCTCCTACAATGAGCAGTTCTTC.

V is TRBV19 and J is TRBJ2-4, with D possibly matching TRBD2 (5 bases). Germline-derived CDR1 and CDR2 are LNHDA and SQIVND (reference sequence). V lost 9 bases and J lost 6, with 12 bases in between. The length of the CDR3 is 12 residues. CDR3 region: CASGTDLNIQYF. The DNA of the CDR3 is TGTGCCAGCGGCACGGACTTAAACATTCAGTACTTC. The complete variable domain, with remaining parts taken from reference TRBV19 and TRBJ2-4, reads DGGITQSPKYLFRKEGQNVTLSCEQNLNHDAMYWYRQDPGQGLRLIYYSQIVNDFQKGDIAEGYSVSREKKESFPLTVTSAQKNPTAFYLCASGTDLNIQYFGAGTRLSVL.

About this clone: A read error may produce the germline difference seen at one junction end. The chain uses TRBV6-1 and TRBJ1-5, with 8 bases matching TRBD1. Germline V CDR1 and CDR2: MNHNS, SASEGT. The CDR3 covers 15 residues. CDR3 bases: TGTGCCAGCAGGGAAGGACAGGGTGATAATCAGCCCCAGCATTTT. It is translated as CASREGQGDNQPQHF.

V is TRBV5-1 and J is TRBJ1-3, with 7 positions matching TRBD1. Germline CDR1 is SGHRS and CDR2 is YFSETQ. This CDR3 is 15 amino acids long. Germline trimming cut 0 bases from V and 2 bases from J; bases unmatched to any gene: 2. The DNA of the CDR3 is TGCGCCAGCAGCTTGGCCGGGACAGCTGGAAACACCATATATTTT. This encodes CASSLAGTAGNTIYF.

The CDR3 sequence: CASSAPGRNEQYF. CDR3 sequence (DNA): TGTGCCAGCAGCGCACCAGGCAGGAACGAGCAGTACTTC. This sequence joins TRBV7-9 and TRBJ2-7, with D unclear. The germline V gene has CDR1 SEHNR and CDR2 FQNEAQ (reference sequence). With 5 bases removed from V and 5 bases from J, the gap between germline ends came to 13 bases. This CDR3 comprises 13 residues.

This chain links TRBV9 with TRBJ1-1; D is possibly TRBD1 (6 bases). Germline-derived CDR1 and CDR2 are SGDLS and YYNGEE. This CDR3 has 15 amino acids. Trimming left V 3 bases short and J 0 bases short, with 12 bases between. CDR3 sequence reads: CASSAPQGLNTEAFF. CDR3 nucleotides: TGTGCCAGCAGCGCCCCACAGGGCCTGAACACTGAAGCTTTCTTT.

The gene calls are TRBV7-8 and TRBJ2-3; D not resolved. V was trimmed by 3 bases and J by 4 bases, leaving 11 bases between them. This CDR3 contains 14 residues. Germline V gene lookup returns CDR1 SGHVS and CDR2 FQNEAQ. For the CDR3, the DNA is TGTGCCAGCAGCTTGGTAGAGACTTCAGATACGCAGTATTTT. Amino acids: CASSLVETSDTQYF.

This chain connects TRBV5-1 to TRBJ2-2; the D gene is possibly TRBD1 (5 bases). V lost 0 bases, J lost 2 bases, and 8 bases lay in between. The CDR3 is 15 amino acids. Looked up from germline, CDR1 is SGHRS and CDR2 is YFSETQ. This CDR3 is CASSLAQGNTGELFF. CDR3 sequence (DNA): TGCGCCAGCAGCTTGGCCCAGGGCAACACCGGGGAGCTGTTTTTT.

The V and J genes are TRBV11-3 and TRBJ2-6; perhaps TRBD2 as D (5 bases). Trimming cost V 3 bases and J 0 bases, with 9 bases left between them. Germline assignment: CDR1 SGHNT and CDR2 YENEEA. The CDR3 is made up of 16 amino acids. CDR3 loop: CASSFRLSSGANVLTF. In DNA, the CDR3 is TGTGCCAGCAGCTTTCGACTAAGCTCTGGGGCCAACGTCCTGACTTTC. The variable domain in full, completed from reference TRBV11-3 and TRBJ2-6, reads EAGVVQSPRYKIIEKKQPVAFWCNPISGHNTLYWYLQNLGQGPELLIRYENEEAVDDSQLPKDRFSAERLKGVDSTLKIQPAELGDSAVYLCASSFRLSSGANVLTFGAGSRLTVL.

This rearrangement joins TRBV7-2 to TRBJ1-3; a weak D match, TRBD1 (6 bases). The CDR3 covers 16 residues. Germline V gene sequence: CDR1 SGHTA, CDR2 FQGNSA. V lost 5 bases, J lost 0 bases, and 14 bases lay in between. The CDR3 reads CASSIRTVISGNTIYF. CDR3 bases: TGTGCCAGCAGCATACGGACAGTCATCTCTGGAAACACCATATATTTT.

The chain couples TRBV6-5 to TRBJ2-5; 8 bases are shared with TRBD1. The junction had 4 bases not matched to a gene; V was cut back by 5 bases and J by 8 bases. CDR3 length equals 12 residues. Per germline, CDR1 MNHEY and CDR2 SVGAGI. The CDR3 bases are TGTGCCAGCAGTCGGGACAGGAGAACCCAGTACTTC. Protein product: CASSRDRRTQYF.

This clone occurred a few times. The chain combines TRBV5-6 with TRBJ1-2; D is uncertain. The CDR3 runs 14 residues. CDR1 is SGHDT, CDR2 YYEEEE, per germline. Trimming cost V 1 base and J 2 bases, with 9 bases left between them. CDR3 nucleotide sequence: TGTGCCAGCAGCTTGTGGGTCGGGAACTATGGCTACACCTTC. It specifies CASSLWVGNYGYTF.

This clone was picked up a small number of times. This chain links TRBV4-1 with TRBJ2-3, with no clear D. The V end lost 0 bases, the J end lost 4 bases, and 14 bases lay between the germline ends. Looked up from germline, CDR1 is MGHRA and CDR2 is YSYEKL. This CDR3 region has 16 residues. In nucleotides, the CDR3 is TGCGCCAGCAGCCAAGAGAGGCTCGTGACTGCAGATACGCAGTATTTT. This translates into CASSQERLVTADTQYF.

This chain joins TRBV11-2 and TRBJ2-5; 8 bases agree with TRBD2. The V and J ends lost 4 bases and 5 bases, in that order; junction bases with no gene match: 9. CDR1 SGHAT and CDR2 FQNNGV come from the germline V gene. This CDR3 spans 15 amino acids. DNA for the CDR3: TGTGCCAGCAGCTCGGTCGGGGGGGACGCCGAGACCCAGTACTTC. This codes for CASSSVGGDAETQYF. The entire variable domain, with the rest obtained from reference TRBV11-2 and TRBJ2-5, is as follows: EAGVAQSPRYKIIEKRQSVAFWCNPISGHATLYWYQQILGQGPKLLIQFQNNGVVDDSQLPKDRFSAERLKGVDSTLKIQPAKLEDSAVYLCASSSVGGDAETQYFGPGTRLLVL.

Concerning this clone: Other DNA sequences in this sample translate to the same CDR3. The chain employs TRBV6-5 and TRBJ2-1; D perhaps matches TRBD2 (6 bases). Germline V CDR1 and CDR2: MNHEY, SVGAGI. Trimming removed 0 bases from V and 8 bases from J, with 8 bases in between. The CDR3 extends over 13 amino acids. CDR3 coding DNA: TGTGCCAGCAGTTACTCGACGGGAGATGAGCAGTTCTTC. Protein sequence: CASSYSTGDEQFF.

The rearrangement links TRBV2 to TRBJ2-2; 8 nucleotides align to TRBD2. Trimming at V came to 8 bases and at J to 6 bases, leaving 11 bases not matched to a gene. The length of the CDR3 is 15 residues. Germline CDR1 is SNHLY and CDR2 is FYNNEI. The CDR3 DNA follows: TGTGCCAGCTTTCGACTAGCGTCTGGCGCCGGGGAGCTGTTTTTT. This encodes CASFRLASGAGELFF.

The chain is built from TRBV14 and TRBJ2-7, with 8 bases aligning to TRBD1. V was pared by 1 base and J by 7 bases, with 3 bases of the junction left unmatched. Germline V gene sequence: CDR1 SGHDN, CDR2 FVKESK. This CDR3 contains 13 residues. CDR3: CASSQAWTGEQYF. The CDR3 DNA reads as TGTGCCAGCAGCCAAGCATGGACAGGGGAGCAGTACTTC.

The rearrangement uses TRBV5-1 and TRBJ2-3; 14 bases are a match to TRBD2. The trim removed 0 bases at V and 6 bases at J, leaving 3 bases unmatched. The CDR3 contains 16 residues. Germline CDR1 SGHRS, CDR2 YFSETQ. Here the CDR3 DNA reads TGCGCCAGCAGCTTGGACGGACTAGCGGGAGGCGATACGCAGTATTTT. This translates into CASSLDGLAGGDTQYF.

The chain carries TRBV11-3 and TRBJ2-1, with TRBD2 identical over 14 bases. The V gene end was trimmed by 5 bases and the J gene end by 15 bases; junction bases not matched to a gene: 9. The germline gives CDR1 SGHNT, CDR2 YENEEA. This CDR3 has 14 amino acids. CDR3 region: CASSRKGLAGVWFF. CDR3 coding DNA: TGTGCCAGCAGCCGCAAGGGACTAGCGGGAGTATGGTTCTTC.

V usage is TRBV11-2 and J usage is TRBJ2-1; TRBD2 aligns across 8 bases. CDR3 length: 19 residues. Per the germline V gene, CDR1 is SGHAT and CDR2 is FQNNGV. After removal of 0 bases from V and 5 bases from J, the junction contained 15 bases not matched to a gene. The DNA of the CDR3 is TGTGCCAGCAGCTTAGAGGGGGTAGGAGTAGCGGGACCCAACAATGAGCAGTTCTTC. Its protein product is CASSLEGVGVAGPNNEQFF.

The V gene is TRBV27, the J gene TRBJ2-5; possibly TRBD2 for D (6 bases). The tail of the sequence fits TRBJ2-7 better, so the J call may be wrong. Per germline, CDR1 MNHEY and CDR2 SMNVEV (reference sequence). The CDR3 is made up of 15 amino acids. CDR3 bases: TGTGCCAGCAGTTCGGGACTGACAAGCTCCTACGAGCAGTACTTC. It codes for CASSSGLTSSYEQYF.

This chain connects TRBV19 to TRBJ2-3, with TRBD1 matching over 9 bases. V dropped 1 base and J dropped 4; count of bases not matched to a gene: 9. This CDR3 spans 17 amino acids. CDR1 is LNHDA, CDR2 SQIVND, per germline (reference sequence). CDR3 region: CASSIGGTGITPDTQYF. The CDR3 DNA sequence: TGTGCCAGTAGTATAGGGGGGACAGGGATCACGCCAGATACGCAGTATTTT.

V and J are TRBV4-1 and TRBJ2-5; D unresolved. Germline-derived CDR1 and CDR2 are MGHRA and YSYEKL. With 0 bases removed from V and 5 bases from J, the gap between germline ends came to 7 bases. This CDR3 comprises 13 residues. The CDR3, as DNA: TGCGCCAGCAGCCAAGAGGAGTTGGAGACCCAGTACTTC. Translated: CASSQEELETQYF.

This chain links TRBV19 with TRBJ1-2, with D maybe TRBD1 (5 bases). Trimming left V 4 bases short and J 8 bases short, with 8 bases between. CDR1 and CDR2 (germline): LNHDA, SQIVND (reference sequence). CDR3 size: 11 residues. The CDR3 DNA reads as TGTGCCAGTAGTACAGGGATCGGCTACACCTTC. The encoded protein is CASSTGIGYTF. Together with reference TRBV19 and TRBJ1-2, the CDR3 gives the full variable domain: DGGITQSPKYLFRKEGQNVTLSCEQNLNHDAMYWYRQDPGQGLRLIYYSQIVNDFQKGDIAEGYSVSREKKESFPLTVTSAQKNPTAFYLCASSTGIGYTFGSGTRLTVV.

The chain employs TRBV2 and TRBJ2-6; possibly TRBD2 for D (5 bases). Per germline, CDR1 SNHLY and CDR2 FYNNEI. V was clipped by 3 bases and J by 0 bases, with 6 bases between them. The CDR3 extends over 15 amino acids. The DNA of the CDR3 is TGTGCCAGCAGTGAGGAGGTCTCTGGGGCCAACGTCCTGACTTTC. Its translation is CASSEEVSGANVLTF. The variable domain in full, with the rest retrieved from reference TRBV2 and TRBJ2-6, is EPEVTQTPSHQVTQMGQEVILRCVPISNHLYFYWYRQILGQKVEFLVSFYNNEISEKSEIFDDQFSVERPDGSNFTLKIRSTKLEDSAMYFCASSEEVSGANVLTFGAGSRLTVL.

The table lists this clone with a few counts. The CDR3 DNA follows: TGTGCCAGCAGTGTCGCAGGACTGATAAAAGAGAGCTCCTACGAGCAGTACTTC. Translation gives CASSVAGLIKESSYEQYF. The chain recombines TRBV2 with TRBJ2-7, with D perhaps matching TRBD2 (5 bases). V was cut by 4 bases and J by 0 bases, with 22 bases left in between. Germline CDR1 SNHLY, CDR2 FYNNEI. This CDR3 is built from 18 residues.

Comment on this clone: One end of the junction varies from germline; a read error may be responsible. The chain employs TRBV10-1 and TRBJ2-7; D not resolved. Per the germline V gene, CDR1 is WNHNN and CDR2 is SYGVQD (reference sequence). The CDR3 is 14 amino acids. The CDR3 sequence is CASSESTSPHEQYF. The CDR3, as DNA: TGCGCCAGTAGTGAGTCTACTTCGCCACACGAGCAGTACTTC.